The 27 T cell receptor beta chains below were found in one sample sequenced in a study of blood T cell repertoires in COVID-19. Data came from immunoSEQ multiplex PCR; TCRdb stores just in-frame clones and leaves some out. The table records 95,000 to 150,000 clones, roughly 92% of them present only once. Sequencing was carried out using peripheral blood. All receptors derive from a man aged 45-60 years with COVID-19, enrolled during active disease.

The chain employs TRBV19 and TRBJ2-7; TRBD1 matches 12 bases. CDR1 and CDR2 from the germline V gene are LNHDA and SQIVND (reference sequence). V shed 4 bases, J shed 5 bases, and the junction held 6 bases outside the gene matches. This CDR3 has 15 amino acids. CDR3 in DNA: TGTGCCAGTAGTACCTATGGGACAGGGGGCGACGAGCAGTACTTC. As protein: CASSTYGTGGDEQYF.

This clone appeared a few times. The chain joins TRBV7-8 to TRBJ1-1; 9 bases match TRBD1. This CDR3 contains 14 residues. J lost 11 bases, V lost 5 bases, and 12 bases had no gene match. CDR1 is SGHVS and CDR2 is FQNEAQ in the germline V gene. CDR3 in DNA: TGTGCCAGCAGCCCGGGACAGGGATGGGCCCAGGCTTTCTTT. The encoded protein is CASSPGQGWAQAFF.

The chain has TRBV28 and TRBJ1-2; TRBD1 is a possible D gene (6 bases). The CDR3 runs to 15 residues. V was pared by 10 bases and J by 7 bases, with 25 bases between. Germline lookup yields CDR1 MDHEN and CDR2 SYDVKM. The CDR3 protein is CATDRVQQGSVGYTF. DNA of the CDR3: TGTGCCACCGACCGTGTGCAACAGGGATCAGTTGGCTACACCTTC.

This chain links TRBV7-2 with TRBJ2-1, with a tentative D call TRBD1 (6 bases). This CDR3 contains 14 residues. The V gene's germline CDR1 is SGHTA and CDR2 FQGNSA. The V end was cut by 5 bases, the J end by 10 bases, with 18 bases between. CDR3 region: CASSPSGHVGEQFF. The CDR3 DNA sequence: TGTGCCAGCAGCCCATCGGGACACGTAGGGGAGCAGTTCTTC. The full variable domain, its missing parts supplied by reference TRBV7-2 and TRBJ2-1, is GAGVSQSPSNKVTEKGKDVELRCDPISGHTALYWYRQSLGQGLEFLIYFQGNSAPDKSGLPSDRFSAERTGGSVSTLTIQRTQQEDSAVYLCASSPSGHVGEQFFGPGTRLTVL.

The chain has TRBV6-6 and TRBJ1-5; possibly TRBD1 for D (6 bases). Germline values: CDR1 MNHNY, CDR2 SVGAGI (reference sequence). The CDR3 loop spans 12 amino acids. The chain's CDR3 is CASWGLNQPQHF. For the CDR3, the DNA is TGTGCTTCTTGGGGGCTCAATCAGCCCCAGCATTTT.

This chain connects TRBV7-2 to TRBJ2-4, with a possible D match to TRBD2 (5 bases). This CDR3 contains 17 residues. Germline V gives CDR1 SGHTA, CDR2 FQGNSA. Between the trimmed V and J ends, which lost 5 bases and 0 bases, there was a span of 17 bases. The CDR3 spells CASSRHGELLAKNIQYF. The CDR3 DNA is TGTGCCAGCAGCCGTCATGGGGAGTTATTAGCCAAAAACATTCAGTACTTC.

J is TRBJ1-1 and V is TRBV7-8, with 8 bases aligning to TRBD1. Germline V gene lookup returns CDR1 SGHVS and CDR2 FQNEAQ. After removal of 5 bases from V and 1 base from J, the junction contained 3 bases not matched to a gene. This CDR3 has 14 residues. The CDR3 region has the DNA TGTGCCAGCAGCCTCGGGACAGGGAACACTGAAGCTTTCTTT. This gives the protein CASSLGTGNTEAFF.

This chain joins TRBV5-1 and TRBJ2-2; possible D gene TRBD1, 6 bases. This CDR3 comprises 16 residues. V gave up 1 base and J gave up 0 bases, with 10 bases separating them. From germline, CDR1 is SGHRS and CDR2 YFSETQ. This CDR3 is CASSLNGQTNTGELFF. The CDR3, as DNA: TGCGCCAGCAGCTTGAACGGACAGACGAACACCGGGGAGCTGTTTTTT.

The rearrangement links TRBV10-1 to TRBJ1-5; 8 bases agree with TRBD1. Trimming at V came to 5 bases and at J to 2 bases, leaving 8 bases not matched to a gene. CDR1 WNHNN and CDR2 SYGVQD come from the germline V gene (reference sequence). This CDR3 spans 16 amino acids. The CDR3 is CASSPRGLEGNQPQHF. CDR3 DNA sequence: TGCGCCAGCAGTCCCAGGGGGCTCGAGGGCAATCAGCCCCAGCATTTT.

Concerning this clone itself: One junction end disagrees with the germline gene, perhaps due to a read error. The V and J genes are TRBV7-7 and TRBJ2-3; D perhaps matches TRBD2 (6 bases). The germline CDR1 and CDR2 sequences are SSHAT and FNYEAQ (reference sequence). The CDR3 has 15 residues. CDR3 sequence: CASSPRLGGTDTQYF. CDR3 DNA: TGTGCTAGCAGCCCCCGACTAGGGGGCACAGATACGCAGTATTTT. Complete variable domain (other parts from reference TRBV7-7 and TRBJ2-3): GAGVSQSPRYKVTKRGQDVTLRCDPISSHATLYWYQQALGQGPEFLTYFNYEAQPDKSGLPSDRFSAERPEGSISTLTIQRTEQRDSAMYRCASSPRLGGTDTQYFGPGTRLTVL.

This clone was seen only once. The rearrangement links TRBV4-1 to TRBJ2-7; possibly TRBD2 for D (6 bases). Deletions cut 1 base from V and 3 bases from J, with 16 bases between. The CDR3 spans 16 residues. Germline V CDR1 and CDR2: MGHRA, YSYEKL. The CDR3 protein is CASSQAPSGGIYEQYF. The CDR3 DNA sequence: TGCGCCAGCAGCCAAGCCCCCTCCGGCGGGATCTACGAGCAGTACTTC.

The count of this clone is one. This chain links TRBV5-1 with TRBJ2-1, with D tentatively TRBD1 (5 bases). From germline, CDR1 is SGHRS and CDR2 YFSETQ. Trimming shortened V by 4 bases and J by 1 base, and 12 bases separated the two germline ends. CDR3 length: 15 amino acids. CDR3 loop: CASSVHRLSYNEQFF. CDR3 in DNA: TGCGCCAGCAGCGTTCACAGGCTATCCTACAATGAGCAGTTCTTC.

The rearrangement joins TRBV12-3 or TRBV12-4 to TRBJ1-1; D remains unclear. The CDR3 is 12 residues long. Trimming removed 3 bases at V and 5 bases at J, with 7 bases between. Here the CDR3 DNA reads TGTGCCAGCAGTTTGGTAGCAACTGAAGCTTTCTTT. It translates to CASSLVATEAFF.

The chain employs TRBV5-1 and TRBJ2-1; D uncertain. V lost 5 bases and J 0 bases, leaving 15 bases between the germline ends. The CDR3 is 16 amino acids. Germline values: CDR1 SGHRS, CDR2 YFSETQ. The CDR3 spells CASSGQPQSSYNEQFF. The DNA for the CDR3 is TGCGCCAGCAGTGGGCAGCCCCAGAGCTCCTACAATGAGCAGTTCTTC.

V usage is TRBV20-1 and J usage is TRBJ2-3; TRBD2 matches at 9 bases. This CDR3 is 17 amino acids long. From germline, CDR1 is DFQATT and CDR2 SNEGSKA (reference sequence). V dropped 3 bases and J dropped 4; count of bases not matched to a gene: 14. The CDR3 loop reads CSASGAGGPSGADTQYF. The CDR3 DNA is TGCAGTGCTAGTGGTGCGGGAGGGCCTTCGGGCGCAGATACGCAGTATTTT.

The rearrangement links TRBV18 to TRBJ2-6; maybe TRBD1 (5 bases). Germline lookup yields CDR1 KGHSH and CDR2 LQKENI. This CDR3 comprises 16 residues. Deletions cut 6 bases from V and 0 bases from J, with 12 bases between. The CDR3, as DNA: TGTGCCAGCTCGCCGACAGTAACCTCTGGGGCCAACGTCCTGACTTTC. Translating it yields CASSPTVTSGANVLTF.

This rearrangement joins TRBV11-2 to TRBJ2-1; tentatively, D is TRBD1 (6 bases). CDR3 length equals 14 residues. CDR1 is SGHAT and CDR2 is FQNNGV in the germline V gene. The germline V and J ends were trimmed by 1 base and 6 bases, with 10 bases remaining between them. CDR3: CASSLAGVGNEQFF. The CDR3 coding sequence is TGTGCCAGCAGCTTAGCAGGGGTCGGCAATGAGCAGTTCTTC.

The rearrangement links TRBV30 to TRBJ1-2; no reliable D call. This CDR3 is 11 amino acids long. Germline-derived CDR1 and CDR2 are GTSNPN and SVGIG (reference sequence). Trimming removed 4 bases from V and 2 bases from J, with 5 bases in between. CDR3 amino acids: CAWTANYGYTF. The CDR3 bases are TGTGCCTGGACCGCGAACTATGGCTACACCTTC.

This clone came up once. V usage is TRBV28 and J usage is TRBJ1-2; weak D call: TRBD1 (5 bases). Germline-derived CDR1 and CDR2 are MDHEN and SYDVKM. V lost 8 bases and J 5 bases, leaving 9 bases between the germline ends. There are 11 residues in the CDR3. CDR3 sequence: CASGQGYGYTF. CDR3 bases: TGTGCCAGCGGGCAGGGATATGGCTACACCTTC.

This chain connects TRBV11-2 to TRBJ2-7, with no clear D. There are 15 residues in the CDR3. Trimming removed 0 bases from V and 3 bases from J, with 12 bases in between. Per the germline V gene, CDR1 is SGHAT and CDR2 is FQNNGV. The DNA of the CDR3 is TGTGCCAGCAGCTTAGAAGAACCCAGGTTCTACGAGCAGTACTTC. This translates into CASSLEEPRFYEQYF.

The CDR3 region has the DNA TGTGCCAGCAGGGCGGACAGCTACAATCAGCCCCAGCATTTT. Translated, it gives CASRADSYNQPQHF. This chain joins TRBV2 and TRBJ1-5, with D possibly matching TRBD1 (6 bases). The CDR3 is made up of 14 amino acids. Germline loops: CDR1 SNHLY, CDR2 FYNNEI. The V end was cut by 6 bases, the J end by 3 bases, with 12 bases between.

The genes are TRBV6-4 and TRBJ1-4; possible D gene TRBD1, 5 bases. This CDR3 is built from 14 residues. V gave up 3 bases and J gave up 0 bases, with 5 bases separating them. From germline, CDR1 is MRHNA and CDR2 SNTAGT. The CDR3 DNA reads as TGTGCCAGCAGTGAGACAGCAACTAATGAAAAACTGTTTTTT. Protein sequence: CASSETATNEKLFF.

This chain links TRBV28 with TRBJ1-4; D call uncertain. V was shortened by 5 bases and J by 7 bases, with 17 bases between the two germline ends. This CDR3 spans 15 amino acids. Germline V gene lookup returns CDR1 MDHEN and CDR2 SYDVKM. The CDR3 is CASSPGRASGEKLFF. The CDR3 DNA is TGTGCCAGCAGTCCCGGGCGGGCCTCGGGTGAAAAACTGTTTTTT.

The gene calls are TRBV7-8 and TRBJ2-1, with D possibly being TRBD2 (5 bases). V dropped 5 bases and J dropped 0 bases, with 14 bases sitting between them. CDR3 length: 16 amino acids. The germline V gene has CDR1 SGHVS and CDR2 FQNEAQ. The CDR3 nucleotides read TGTGCCAGCAGCGCCTCTAGCAGAACCTCCTACAATGAGCAGTTCTTC. It encodes CASSASSRTSYNEQFF.

The gene calls are TRBV27 and TRBJ1-2; D gene uncertain. CDR1 MNHEY and CDR2 SMNVEV come from the germline V gene (reference sequence). Trimming stripped 1 base from V and 3 bases from J, with 15 bases between. This CDR3 is 16 amino acids long. CDR3 DNA sequence: TGTGCCAGCAGTTTATTGGGGAGGGCCTATGACTATGGCTACACCTTC. This translates into CASSLLGRAYDYGYTF.

J is TRBJ1-1 and V is TRBV25-1, with 8 positions matching TRBD1. This CDR3 has 12 amino acids. The germline V gene encodes CDR1 MGHDK and CDR2 SYGVNS. Trimming at V came to 6 bases and at J to 10 bases, leaving 7 bases not matched to a gene. CDR3 residues: CASRAGTGVAFF. Here the CDR3 DNA reads TGTGCCAGCAGAGCCGGGACAGGCGTAGCTTTCTTT. Filled out from reference TRBV25-1 and TRBJ1-1, the complete variable domain reads EADIYQTPRYLVIGTGKKITLECSQTMGHDKMYWYQQDPGMELHLIHYSYGVNSTEKGDLSSESTVSRIRTEHFPLTLESARPSHTSQYLCASRAGTGVAFFGQGTRLTVV.

This clone was detected only a few times. The rearrangement links TRBV3-1 (or the pseudogene TRBV3-2) to TRBJ2-2; D may be TRBD1 (6 bases). Looked up from germline, CDR1 is LGHDT and CDR2 is YNNKEL (reference sequence). Deletions cut 9 bases from V and 7 bases from J, with 15 bases between. The CDR3 extends over 13 amino acids. This CDR3 reads CASATGTGGELFF. CDR3 bases: TGTGCCAGTGCTACAGGGACCGGCGGGGAGCTGTTTTTT.